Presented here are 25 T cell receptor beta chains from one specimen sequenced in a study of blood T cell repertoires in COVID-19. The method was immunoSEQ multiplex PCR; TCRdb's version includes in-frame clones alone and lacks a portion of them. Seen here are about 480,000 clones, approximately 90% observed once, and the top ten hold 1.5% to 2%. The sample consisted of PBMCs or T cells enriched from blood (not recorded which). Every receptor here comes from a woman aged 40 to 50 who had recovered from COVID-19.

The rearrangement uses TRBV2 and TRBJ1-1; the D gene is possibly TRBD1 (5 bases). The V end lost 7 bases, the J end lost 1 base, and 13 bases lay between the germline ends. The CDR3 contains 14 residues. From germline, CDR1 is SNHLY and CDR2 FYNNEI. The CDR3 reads CASTKGAANTEAFF. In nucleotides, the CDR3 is TGTGCCAGCACCAAAGGGGCGGCGAACACTGAAGCTTTCTTT.

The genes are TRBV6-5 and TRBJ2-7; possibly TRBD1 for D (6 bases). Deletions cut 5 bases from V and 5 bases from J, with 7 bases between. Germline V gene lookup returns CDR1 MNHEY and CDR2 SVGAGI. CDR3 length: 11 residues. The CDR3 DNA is TGTGCCAGCAGTCACAGGGACGAGCAGTACTTC. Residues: CASSHRDEQYF.

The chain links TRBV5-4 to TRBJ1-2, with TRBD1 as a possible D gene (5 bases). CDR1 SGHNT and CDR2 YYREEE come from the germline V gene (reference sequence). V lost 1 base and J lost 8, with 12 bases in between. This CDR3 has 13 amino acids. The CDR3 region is CASSLQGGTGYTF. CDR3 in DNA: TGTGCCAGCAGCTTGCAGGGCGGAACAGGCTACACCTTC.

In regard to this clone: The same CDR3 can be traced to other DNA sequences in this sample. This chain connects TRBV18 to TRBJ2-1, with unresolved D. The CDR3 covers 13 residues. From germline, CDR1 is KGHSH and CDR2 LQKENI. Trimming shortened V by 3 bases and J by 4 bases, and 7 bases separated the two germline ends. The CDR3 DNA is TGTGCCAGCTCACCGGAGCAGTACAATGAGCAGTTCTTC. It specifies CASSPEQYNEQFF.

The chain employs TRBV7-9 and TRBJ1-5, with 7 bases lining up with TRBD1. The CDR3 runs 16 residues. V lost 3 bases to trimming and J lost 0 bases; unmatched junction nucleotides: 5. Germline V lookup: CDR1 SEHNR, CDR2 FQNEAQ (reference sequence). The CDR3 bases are TGTGCCAGCAGCTTTGGACAGGCTAATAGCAATCAGCCCCAGCATTTT. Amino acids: CASSFGQANSNQPQHF. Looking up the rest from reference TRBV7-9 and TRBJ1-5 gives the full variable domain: DTGVSQNPRHKITKRGQNVTFRCDPISEHNRLYWYRQTLGQGPEFLTYFQNEAQLEKSRLLSDRFSAERPKGSFSTLEIQRTEQGDSAMYLCASSFGQANSNQPQHFGDGTRLSIL.

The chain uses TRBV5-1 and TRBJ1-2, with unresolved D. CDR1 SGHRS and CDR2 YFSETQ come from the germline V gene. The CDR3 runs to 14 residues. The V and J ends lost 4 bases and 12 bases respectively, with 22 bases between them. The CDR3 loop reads CASSPRRDEGLNTF. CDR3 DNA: TGCGCCAGCAGCCCCCGCCGGGATGAAGGCCTAAACACCTTC.

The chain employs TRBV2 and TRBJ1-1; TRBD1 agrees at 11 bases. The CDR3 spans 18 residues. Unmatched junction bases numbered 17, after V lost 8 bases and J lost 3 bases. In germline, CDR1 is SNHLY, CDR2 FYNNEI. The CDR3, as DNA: TGTGCCAGCCCTGGGACAGGGGGGCGCGGGCGGCTGGACACTGAAGCTTTCTTT. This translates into CASPGTGGRGRLDTEAFF.

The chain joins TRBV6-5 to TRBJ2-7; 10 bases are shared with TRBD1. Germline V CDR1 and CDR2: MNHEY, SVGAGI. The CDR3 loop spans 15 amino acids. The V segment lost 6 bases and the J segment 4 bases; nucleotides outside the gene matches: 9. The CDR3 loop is CASSPTGQGKYEQYF. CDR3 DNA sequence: TGTGCCAGCAGCCCGACGGGACAGGGGAAGTACGAGCAGTACTTC.

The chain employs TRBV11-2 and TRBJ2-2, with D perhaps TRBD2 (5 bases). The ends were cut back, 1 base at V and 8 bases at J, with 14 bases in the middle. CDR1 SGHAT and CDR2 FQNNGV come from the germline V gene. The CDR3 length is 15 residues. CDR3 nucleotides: TGTGCCAGCAGCTTAGGGTCCCTGGGAGCGGGGGAGCTGTTTTTT. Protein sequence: CASSLGSLGAGELFF.

The chain's CDR3 is CASSLAFASDRPYEQYF. DNA for the CDR3: TGTGCCAGCAGCTTAGCCTTCGCATCGGACAGGCCCTACGAGCAGTACTTC. V is TRBV7-2 and J is TRBJ2-7, with 7 bases matching TRBD1. Germline CDR1 reads SGHTA; CDR2 reads FQGNSA. Unmatched junction bases numbered 10, after V lost 0 bases and J lost 2 bases. This CDR3 contains 17 residues.

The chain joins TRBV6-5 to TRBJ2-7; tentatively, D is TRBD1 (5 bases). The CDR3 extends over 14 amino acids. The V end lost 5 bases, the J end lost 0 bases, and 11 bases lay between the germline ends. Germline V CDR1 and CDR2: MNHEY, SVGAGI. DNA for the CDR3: TGTGCCAGCAGTAACCAAAGGGGCTCCTACGAGCAGTACTTC. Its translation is CASSNQRGSYEQYF.

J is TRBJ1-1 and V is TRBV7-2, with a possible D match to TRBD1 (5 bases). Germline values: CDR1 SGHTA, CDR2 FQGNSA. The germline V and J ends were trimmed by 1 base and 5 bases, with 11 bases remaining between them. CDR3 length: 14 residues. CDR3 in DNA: TGTGCCAGCAGCTTAGACCCAGGGAGGACTGAAGCTTTCTTT. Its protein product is CASSLDPGRTEAFF.

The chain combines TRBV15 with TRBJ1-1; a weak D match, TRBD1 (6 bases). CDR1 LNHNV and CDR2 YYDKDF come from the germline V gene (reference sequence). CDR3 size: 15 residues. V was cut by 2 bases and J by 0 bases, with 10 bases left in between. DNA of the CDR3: TGTGCCACCAGCAGACGGGACACACTGAACACTGAAGCTTTCTTT. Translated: CATSRRDTLNTEAFF.

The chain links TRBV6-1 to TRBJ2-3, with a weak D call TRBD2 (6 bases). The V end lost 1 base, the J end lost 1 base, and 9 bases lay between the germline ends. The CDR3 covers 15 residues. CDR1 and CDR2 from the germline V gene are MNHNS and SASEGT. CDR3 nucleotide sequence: TGTGCCAGCAGTGAAGTCGGGAGCCGCACAGATACGCAGTATTTT. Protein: CASSEVGSRTDTQYF.

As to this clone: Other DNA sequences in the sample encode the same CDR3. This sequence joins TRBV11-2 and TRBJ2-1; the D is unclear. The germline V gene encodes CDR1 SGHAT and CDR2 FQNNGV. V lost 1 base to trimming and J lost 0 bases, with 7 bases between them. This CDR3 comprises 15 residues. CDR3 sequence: CASSLVASSYNEQFF. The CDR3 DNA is TGTGCCAGCAGCTTAGTGGCTAGCTCCTACAATGAGCAGTTCTTC.

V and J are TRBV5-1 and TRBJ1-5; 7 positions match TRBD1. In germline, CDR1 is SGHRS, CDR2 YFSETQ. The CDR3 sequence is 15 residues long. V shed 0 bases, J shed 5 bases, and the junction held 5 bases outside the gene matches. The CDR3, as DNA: TGCGCCAGCAGCTTGGAACCAGGGGGGTATCAGCCCCAGCATTTT. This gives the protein CASSLEPGGYQPQHF.

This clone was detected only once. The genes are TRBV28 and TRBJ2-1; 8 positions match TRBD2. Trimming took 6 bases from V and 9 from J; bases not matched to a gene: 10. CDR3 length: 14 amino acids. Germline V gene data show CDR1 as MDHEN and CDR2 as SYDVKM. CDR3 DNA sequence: TGTGCCAGCAGCCCTCCTTTAGCGGGACTTGAGCAGTTCTTC. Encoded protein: CASSPPLAGLEQFF. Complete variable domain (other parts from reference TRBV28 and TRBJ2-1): DVKVTQSSRYLVKRTGEKVFLECVQDMDHENMFWYRQDPGLGLRLIYFSYDVKMKEKGDIPEGYSVSREKKERFSLILESASTNQTSMYLCASSPPLAGLEQFFGPGTRLTVL.

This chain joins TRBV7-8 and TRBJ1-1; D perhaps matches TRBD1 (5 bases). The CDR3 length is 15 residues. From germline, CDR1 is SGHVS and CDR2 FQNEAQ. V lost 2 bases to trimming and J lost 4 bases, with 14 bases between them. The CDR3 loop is CASSLSGQGGTEAFF. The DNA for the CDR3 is TGTGCCAGCAGCTTATCAGGGCAGGGTGGCACTGAAGCTTTCTTT.

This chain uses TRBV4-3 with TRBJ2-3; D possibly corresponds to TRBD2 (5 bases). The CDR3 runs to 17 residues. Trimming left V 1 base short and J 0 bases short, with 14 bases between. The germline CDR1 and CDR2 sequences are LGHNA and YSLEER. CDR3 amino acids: CASSQASQRPSTDTQYF. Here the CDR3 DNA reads TGCGCCAGCAGCCAAGCATCCCAGCGGCCTAGCACAGATACGCAGTATTTT.

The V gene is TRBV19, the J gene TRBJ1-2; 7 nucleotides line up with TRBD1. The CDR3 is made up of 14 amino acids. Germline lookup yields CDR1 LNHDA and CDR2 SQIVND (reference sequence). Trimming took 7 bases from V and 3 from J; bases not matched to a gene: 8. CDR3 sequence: CASKGAGGHYGYTF. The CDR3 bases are TGTGCCAGTAAAGGGGCAGGGGGACACTATGGCTACACCTTC.

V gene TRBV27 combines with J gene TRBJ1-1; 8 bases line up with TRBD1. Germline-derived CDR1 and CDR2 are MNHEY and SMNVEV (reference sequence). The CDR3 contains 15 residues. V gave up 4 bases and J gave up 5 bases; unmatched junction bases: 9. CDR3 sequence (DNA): TGTGCCAGCAGTTCGGGCAGGGGGCAGGAGACTGAAGCTTTCTTT. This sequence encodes CASSSGRGQETEAFF.

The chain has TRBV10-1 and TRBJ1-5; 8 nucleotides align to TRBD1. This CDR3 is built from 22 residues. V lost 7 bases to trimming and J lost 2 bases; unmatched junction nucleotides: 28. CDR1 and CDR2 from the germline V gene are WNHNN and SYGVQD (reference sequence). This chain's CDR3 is CASKWTGLQGFRNSYGNQPQHF. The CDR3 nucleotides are TGCGCCAGCAAGTGGACAGGGTTACAAGGTTTCCGTAATTCCTATGGCAATCAGCCCCAGCATTTT.

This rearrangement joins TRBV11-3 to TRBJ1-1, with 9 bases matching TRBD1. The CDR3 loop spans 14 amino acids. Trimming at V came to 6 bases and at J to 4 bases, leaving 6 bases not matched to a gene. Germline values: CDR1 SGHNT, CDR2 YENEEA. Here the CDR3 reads CASRAGTGSTEAFF. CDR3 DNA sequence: TGTGCCAGCAGGGCCGGGACAGGGAGCACTGAAGCTTTCTTT.

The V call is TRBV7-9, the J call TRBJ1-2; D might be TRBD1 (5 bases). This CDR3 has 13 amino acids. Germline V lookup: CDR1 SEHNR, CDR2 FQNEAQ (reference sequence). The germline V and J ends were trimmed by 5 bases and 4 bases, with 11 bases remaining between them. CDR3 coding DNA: TGTGCCAGCAGCCTCACAGGCATCTATGGCTACACCTTC. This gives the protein CASSLTGIYGYTF. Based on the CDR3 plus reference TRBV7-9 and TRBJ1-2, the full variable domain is DTGVSQNPRHKITKRGQNVTFRCDPISEHNRLYWYRQTLGQGPEFLTYFQNEAQLEKSRLLSDRFSAERPKGSFSTLEIQRTEQGDSAMYLCASSLTGIYGYTFGSGTRLTVV.

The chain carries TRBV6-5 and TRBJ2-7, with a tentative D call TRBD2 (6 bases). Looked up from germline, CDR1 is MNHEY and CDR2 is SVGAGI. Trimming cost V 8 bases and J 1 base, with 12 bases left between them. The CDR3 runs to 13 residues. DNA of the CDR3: TGTGCCAGCCCTCGGCGGGGTTCCTACGAGCAGTACTTC. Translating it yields CASPRRGSYEQYF.